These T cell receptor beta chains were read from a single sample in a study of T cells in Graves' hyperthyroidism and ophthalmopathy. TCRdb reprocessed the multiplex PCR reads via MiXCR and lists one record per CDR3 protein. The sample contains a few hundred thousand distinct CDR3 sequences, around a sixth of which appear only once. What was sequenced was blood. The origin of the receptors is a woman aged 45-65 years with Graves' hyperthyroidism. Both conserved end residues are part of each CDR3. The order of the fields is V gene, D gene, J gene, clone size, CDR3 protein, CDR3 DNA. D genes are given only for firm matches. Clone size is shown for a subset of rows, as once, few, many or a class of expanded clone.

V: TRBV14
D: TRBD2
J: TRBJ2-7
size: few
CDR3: CASSLRQAPGLAGGSYEQYF
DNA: TGTGCCAGCAGCCTAAGACAGGCACCGGGACTAGCGGGAGGGTCCTACGAGCAGTACTTC

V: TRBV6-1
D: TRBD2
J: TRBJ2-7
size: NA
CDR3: CASSRGGEIYEQYF
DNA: TGTGCCAGCAGTCGCGGGGGGGAGATCTACGAGCAGTACTTC

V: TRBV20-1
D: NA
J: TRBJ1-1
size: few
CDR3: CSAIPRNTEAFF
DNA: TGCAGTGCTATCCCCCGGAACACTGAAGCTTTCTTT

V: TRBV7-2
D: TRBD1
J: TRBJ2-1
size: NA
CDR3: CASSLAYRGIGNEQFF
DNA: TGTGCCAGCAGCTTAGCCTACAGGGGAATTGGGAATGAGCAGTTCTTC

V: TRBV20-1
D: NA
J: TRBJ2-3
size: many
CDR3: CSARDWIRGSTDTQYF
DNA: TGCAGTGCTAGAGATTGGATCAGGGGTAGCACAGATACGCAGTATTTT

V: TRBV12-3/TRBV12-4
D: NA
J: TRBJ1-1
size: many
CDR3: CASSFAGNTEAFF
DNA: TGTGCCAGCAGTTTCGCAGGGAACACTGAAGCTTTCTTT

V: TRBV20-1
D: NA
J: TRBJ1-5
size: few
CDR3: CSAILEGGDQPQHF
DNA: TGCAGTGCGATCCTGGAGGGGGGCGATCAGCCCCAGCATTTT

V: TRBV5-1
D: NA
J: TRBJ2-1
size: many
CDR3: CASCLLSSYNEQFF
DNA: TGCGCCAGCTGTTTACTCAGCTCCTACAATGAGCAGTTCTTC

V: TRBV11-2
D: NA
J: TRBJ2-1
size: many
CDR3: CASRHQAGTSLFF
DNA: TGTGCCAGCAGACACCAAGCCGGGACATCACTGTTCTTC

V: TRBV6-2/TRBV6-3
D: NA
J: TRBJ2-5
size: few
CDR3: CASTYSPGAGETQYF
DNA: TGTGCCAGCACCTACTCACCGGGGGCCGGGGAGACCCAGTACTTC

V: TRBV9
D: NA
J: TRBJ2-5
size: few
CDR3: CASSVGGLQETQYF
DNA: TGTGCCAGCAGCGTAGGAGGCTTACAAGAGACCCAGTACTTC

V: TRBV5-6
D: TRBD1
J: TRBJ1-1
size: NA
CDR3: CASKSTGTGLLDTEAFF
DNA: TGTGCCAGCAAAAGTACCGGGACAGGATTGTTAGACACTGAAGCTTTCTTT

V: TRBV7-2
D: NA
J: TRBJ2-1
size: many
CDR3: CASSFRATYNEQFF
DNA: TGTGCCAGCAGCTTCAGGGCAACATACAATGAGCAGTTCTTC

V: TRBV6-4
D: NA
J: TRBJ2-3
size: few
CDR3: CASSDSQGSSTDTQYF
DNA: TGTGCCAGCAGTGACTCTCAGGGTTCTAGCACAGATACGCAGTATTTT

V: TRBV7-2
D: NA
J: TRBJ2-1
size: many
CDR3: CASSRDRGNEQFF
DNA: TGTGCCAGCAGCCGGGACCGGGGTAATGAGCAGTTCTTC

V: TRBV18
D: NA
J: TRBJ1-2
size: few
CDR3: CASSPPTDGVNYGYTF
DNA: TGTGCCAGCTCGCCTCCGACCGACGGAGTTAACTATGGCTACACCTTC

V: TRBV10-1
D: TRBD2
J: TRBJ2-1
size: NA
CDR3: CASSDTSGGGYNEQFF
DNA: TGCGCCAGCAGTGACACGTCCGGGGGGGGATACAATGAGCAGTTCTTC

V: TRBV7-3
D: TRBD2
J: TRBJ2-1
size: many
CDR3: CASSSLAGVSYNEQFF
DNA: TGTGCCAGCAGTTCCCTAGCGGGAGTTTCCTACAATGAGCAGTTCTTC

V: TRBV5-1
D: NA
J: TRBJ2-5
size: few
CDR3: CASSLDVETQYF
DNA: TGCGCCAGCAGCTTAGATGTAGAGACCCAGTACTTC

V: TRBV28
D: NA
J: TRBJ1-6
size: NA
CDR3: CASSIPGVPLHF
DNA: TGTGCCAGCAGTATCCCGGGGGTCCCCCTCCACTTT

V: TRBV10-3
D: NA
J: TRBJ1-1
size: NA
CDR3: CAIISGTEAFF
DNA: TGTGCCATCATTTCGGGCACTGAAGCTTTCTTT

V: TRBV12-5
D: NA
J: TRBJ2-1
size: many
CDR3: CASGIGSYNEQFF
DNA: TGTGCTAGTGGTATTGGGTCCTACAATGAGCAGTTCTTC

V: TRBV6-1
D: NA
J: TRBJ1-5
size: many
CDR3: CASSPKFGDNQPQHF
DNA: TGTGCCAGCAGTCCAAAATTCGGGGACAATCAGCCCCAGCATTTT

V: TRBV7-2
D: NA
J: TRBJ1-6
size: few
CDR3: CASSLGMGASPLHF
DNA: TGTGCCAGCAGCTTAGGAATGGGGGCTTCACCCCTCCACTTT

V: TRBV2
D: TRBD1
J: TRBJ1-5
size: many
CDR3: CASMSRTGGNQPQHF
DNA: TGTGCCAGCATGTCTCGGACAGGGGGCAATCAGCCCCAGCATTTT

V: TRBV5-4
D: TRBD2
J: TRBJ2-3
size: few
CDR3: CASSLAGLAGTFGDTQYF
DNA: TGTGCCAGCAGCTTAGCGGGACTAGCGGGCACCTTTGGGGATACGCAGTATTTT

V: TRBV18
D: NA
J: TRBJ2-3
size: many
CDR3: CASSPPSDTQYF
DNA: TGTGCCAGCTCACCACCGTCAGATACGCAGTATTTT

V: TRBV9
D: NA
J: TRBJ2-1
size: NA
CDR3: CASSVAYRAGEQFF
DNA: TGTGCCAGCAGCGTAGCTTATAGGGCGGGTGAGCAGTTCTTC

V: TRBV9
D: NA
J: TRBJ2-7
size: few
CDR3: CASSLGLGSYEQYF
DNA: TGTGCCAGCAGCCTAGGACTGGGCTCCTACGAGCAGTACTTC

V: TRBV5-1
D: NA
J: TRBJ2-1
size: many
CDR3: CASSESRGSLYNEQFF
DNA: TGCGCCAGCAGCGAATCTCGGGGGTCGCTTTACAATGAGCAGTTCTTC

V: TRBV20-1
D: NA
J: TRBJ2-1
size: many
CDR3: CSARSGAVYNEQFF
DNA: TGCAGTGCTAGATCGGGCGCGGTCTACAATGAGCAGTTCTTC

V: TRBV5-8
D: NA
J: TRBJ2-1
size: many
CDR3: CASSGTAYNEQFF
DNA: TGTGCCAGCAGCGGGACTGCATACAATGAGCAGTTCTTC

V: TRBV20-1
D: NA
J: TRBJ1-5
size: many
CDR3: CSARDFTLGGISNQPQHF
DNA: TGCAGTGCTAGAGATTTTACTTTAGGAGGGATTAGCAATCAGCCCCAGCATTTT

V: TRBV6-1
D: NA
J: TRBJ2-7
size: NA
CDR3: CASSESGAVKQYF
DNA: TGTGCCAGCAGTGAATCCGGGGCAGTCAAGCAGTACTTC

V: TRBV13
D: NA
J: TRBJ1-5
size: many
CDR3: CASSFRGSNQPQHF
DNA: TGTGCCAGCAGCTTTCGGGGGAGCAATCAGCCCCAGCATTTT

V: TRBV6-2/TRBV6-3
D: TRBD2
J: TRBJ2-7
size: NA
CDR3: CASSYSGGGDWKQYF
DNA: TGTGCCAGCAGTTACTCTGGCGGGGGGGACTGGAAGCAGTACTTC

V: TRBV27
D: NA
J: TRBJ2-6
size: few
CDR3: CASSLLVGARRGDLTF
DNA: TGTGCCAGCAGTTTATTAGTGGGGGCTCGGAGGGGGGACCTGACTTTC

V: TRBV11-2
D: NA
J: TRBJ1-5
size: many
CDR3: CASSLDPLAPQHF
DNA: TGTGCCAGCAGCTTAGATCCTTTAGCCCCCCAGCATTTT

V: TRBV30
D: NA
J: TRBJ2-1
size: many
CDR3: CAYTKGGINEQFF
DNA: TGTGCCTACACAAAAGGGGGGATAAATGAGCAGTTCTTC

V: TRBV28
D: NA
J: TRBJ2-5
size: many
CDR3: CASSLYGRGRETQYF
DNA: TGTGCCAGCAGTTTATATGGACGGGGACGAGAGACCCAGTACTTC

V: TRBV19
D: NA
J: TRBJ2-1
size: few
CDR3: CASSMVGLRASYNEQFF
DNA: TGTGCCAGTAGTATGGTTGGGCTTCGTGCTTCCTACAATGAGCAGTTCTTC

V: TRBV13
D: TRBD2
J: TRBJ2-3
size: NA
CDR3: CASSLESAGYTQYF
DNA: TGTGCCAGCAGCTTAGAGTCAGCGGGGTATACGCAGTATTTT

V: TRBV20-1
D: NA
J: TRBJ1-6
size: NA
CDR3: CSARASRERTANNSPLHF
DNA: TGCAGTGCTAGAGCCTCCCGGGAAAGGACAGCTAATAATTCACCCCTCCACTTT

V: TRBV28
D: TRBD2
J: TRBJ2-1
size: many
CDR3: CASSGLAGVAYEQFF
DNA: TGTGCCAGCAGCGGACTAGCGGGAGTAGCCTATGAGCAGTTCTTC

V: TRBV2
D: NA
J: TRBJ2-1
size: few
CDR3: CASGSAGYNEQFF
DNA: TGTGCCAGCGGGTCCGCGGGCTACAATGAGCAGTTCTTC

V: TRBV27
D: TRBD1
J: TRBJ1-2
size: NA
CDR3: CASGTGIGDYGYTF
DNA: TGTGCCAGCGGGACAGGGATTGGGGACTATGGCTACACCTTC

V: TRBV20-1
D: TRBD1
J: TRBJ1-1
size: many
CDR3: CSARMIRGDRDTEAFF
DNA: TGCAGTGCTAGAATGATTCGTGGGGACAGGGACACTGAAGCTTTCTTT

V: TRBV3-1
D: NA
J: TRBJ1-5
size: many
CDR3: CASSQLPGGNQPQHF
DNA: TGTGCCAGCAGCCAACTTCCTGGAGGGAATCAGCCCCAGCATTTT

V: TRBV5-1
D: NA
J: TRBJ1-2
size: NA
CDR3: CASSLFQVGDYTF
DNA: TGTGCCAGCAGCTTGTTTCAGGTGGGCGACTACACCTTC

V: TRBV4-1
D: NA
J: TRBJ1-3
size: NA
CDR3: CASSQVGIGNTIYF
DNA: TGCGCCAGCAGCCAAGTTGGTATTGGAAACACCATATATTTT

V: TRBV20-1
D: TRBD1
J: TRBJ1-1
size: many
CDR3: CSAETGGNTEAFF
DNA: TGCAGTGCTGAGACAGGGGGGAACACTGAAGCTTTCTTT

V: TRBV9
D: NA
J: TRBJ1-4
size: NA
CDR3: CASSVNEKLFF
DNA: TGTGCCAGCAGCGTAAATGAAAAACTGTTTTTT